This TCR beta chain was sequenced in a study of vaccination and CD4 T cells after COVID-19. At the Johns Hopkins FTIC core, DNA taken from cultured CD4+ T cells was sequenced by way of the Oncomine TCR Beta short-read assay. Using its own MiXCR run on the PCR reads, TCRdb lists one record per CDR3 protein. The sample consists of 3,500 to 4,500 distinct CDR3 sequences, 15% to 20% of them appearing once. This clonotype has more than one count but fewer than ten. The target antigen is unknown. The treatment was: approximately 11-day PBMC culture with coronavirus spike peptide pools or control peptides (ViraFEST assay). The sequenced sample was CD4+ T cells from blood, cultured in vitro. The source is a human donor who had recovered from COVID-19.

This CDR3 is CASSLVLQGGTEAFF. DNA of the CDR3: TGTGCCAGCAGCTTAGTTCTCCAGGGAGGCACTGAAGCTTTCTTT. The chain links TRBV7-8 to TRBJ1-1, with D perhaps TRBD1 (5 bases). From germline, CDR1 is SGHVS and CDR2 FQNEAQ. The CDR3 length is 15 residues. Trimming cost V 1 base and J 4 bases, with 13 bases left between them.